The 21 T cell receptor beta chains below come from one sample, sequenced in a study of T-cell reconstitution after alpha-beta-depleted transplantation in children. Library preparation (for TCRbeta) was performed with unique molecular identifiers. One entry per CDR3 protein results from TCRdb running MiXCR on the PCR reads. The table records over 550,000 distinct CDR3 sequences, about 11% of them present only once. The material was PBMCs from the stem cell graft donor, obtained from the stem cell graft. The receptors stem from a human donor who donated a stem cell graft to a child with acute myeloid leukemia.

This clonotype came up once. A much larger clone lies a single base off, so this may be a read error. This chain uses TRBV24-1 with TRBJ1-1, with D unclear. Germline-derived CDR1 and CDR2 are KGHDR and SFDVKD. This CDR3 comprises 11 residues. Trimming cost V 7 bases and J 7 bases, with 9 bases left between them. This CDR3 reads CATRRHGEAFF. The CDR3 DNA is TGTGCCACCAGGCGCCACGGTGAAGCTTTCTTT.

This clonotype was seen only a few times. This chain links TRBV20-1 with TRBJ1-1; a possible D gene is TRBD1 (6 bases). The ends were cut back, 3 bases at V and 0 bases at J, with 14 bases in the middle. Germline CDR1 and CDR2: DFQATT and SNEGSKA (reference sequence). The length of the CDR3 is 15 residues. CDR3 amino acids: CSARVQGRLNTEAFF. CDR3 coding DNA: TGCAGTGCTAGGGTCCAGGGGAGGTTGAACACTGAAGCTTTCTTT.

This clonotype was seen many times. The J gene is TRBJ2-1, the V gene TRBV11-2; TRBD1 might be the D (6 bases). The CDR3 consists of 15 residues. V was pared by 1 base and J by 8 bases, with 15 bases between. Germline V lookup: CDR1 SGHAT, CDR2 FQNNGV. The CDR3 DNA follows: TGTGCCAGCAGCTTAGTGTGGCAGGGGATCGATGAGCAGTTCTTC. As protein: CASSLVWQGIDEQFF.

This clonotype showed up just a few times. The rearrangement uses TRBV20-1 and TRBJ2-3; possible D gene TRBD1, 6 bases. Germline CDR1 is DFQATT and CDR2 is SNEGSKA (reference sequence). The CDR3 spans 14 residues. Trimming removed 1 base at V and 2 bases at J, with 10 bases between. The CDR3 region is CSARGQAFTDTQYF. As DNA, the CDR3 is TGCAGTGCTAGAGGACAGGCTTTCACAGATACGCAGTATTTT.

The CDR3 DNA sequence: TGTGCCAGCAGTGCCTGGGGGGCCCAGTACTTC. This gives the protein CASSAWGAQYF. The V gene is TRBV28, the J gene TRBJ2-5; weak D call: TRBD2 (6 bases). CDR1 and CDR2 (germline): MDHEN, SYDVKM. V lost 5 bases and J 9 bases, leaving 10 bases between the germline ends. The CDR3 has 11 residues.

In its sample, this clonotype was seen many times. This sequence joins TRBV10-3 and TRBJ2-7; D may be TRBD1 or TRBD2 (5 bases each). V lost 7 bases and J lost 7, with 14 bases in between. The CDR3 has 12 amino acids. The germline V gene encodes CDR1 ENHRY and CDR2 SYGVKD. CDR3 sequence: CAIKGDGAEQYF. CDR3 DNA: TGTGCCATCAAAGGGGACGGAGCAGAGCAGTACTTC.

CDR3 DNA sequence: TGCGCCAGCAGCCAGTCACCTGAGGGCCATGAGCAGTTCTTC. Translated: CASSQSPEGHEQFF. This chain links TRBV4-3 with TRBJ2-1, with D possibly matching TRBD2 (5 bases). The CDR3 length is 14 residues. Germline CDR1 LGHNA, CDR2 YSLEER. The germline V and J ends were trimmed by 3 bases and 8 bases, with 14 bases remaining between them.

The gene calls are TRBV7-2 and TRBJ1-3; 9 nucleotides line up with TRBD1. CDR1 is SGHTA and CDR2 is FQGNSA in the germline V gene. The V segment lost 5 bases and the J segment 2 bases; nucleotides outside the gene matches: 10. The CDR3 contains 17 residues. In DNA, the CDR3 is TGTGCCAGCAGCCCCCTCGGGACAGGGCGCACTGGAAACACCATATATTTT. Its translation is CASSPLGTGRTGNTIYF.

The chain links TRBV3-1 to TRBJ1-2; D is unresolved. The CDR3 length is 11 residues. Germline-derived CDR1 and CDR2 are LGHDT and YNNKEL (reference sequence). V lost 3 bases and J 4 bases, leaving 3 bases between the germline ends. Here the CDR3 reads CASSHIYGYTF. In DNA, the CDR3 is TGTGCCAGCAGCCATATCTATGGCTACACCTTC.

Many counts were recorded for this clonotype. V usage is TRBV20-1 and J usage is TRBJ1-2, with 7 bases aligning to TRBD1. The length of the CDR3 is 14 residues. Germline assignment: CDR1 DFQATT and CDR2 SNEGSKA (reference sequence). With V trimmed by 8 bases and J by 1 base, 10 bases remained unmatched. The CDR3 region is CSFSGTALNYGYTF. CDR3 sequence (DNA): TGCAGTTTCTCCGGGACAGCTCTTAACTATGGCTACACCTTC.

In this sample, this clonotype turned up a few times. The chain is built from TRBV14 and TRBJ2-7, with 9 bases that match TRBD2. Germline lookup yields CDR1 SGHDN and CDR2 FVKESK. With V trimmed by 5 bases and J by 4 bases, 9 bases remained unmatched. The CDR3 runs 15 residues. CDR3 sequence reads: CASSWGSGRSYEQYF. Written as DNA, the CDR3 is TGTGCCAGCAGCTGGGGTAGCGGGAGATCATACGAGCAGTACTTC.

Ten or more counts support this clonotype. This chain links TRBV20-1 with TRBJ1-5; the match to TRBD1 covers 7 bases. This CDR3 is 13 amino acids long. Germline V gene sequence: CDR1 DFQATT, CDR2 SNEGSKA (reference sequence). Trimming took 5 bases from V and 3 from J; bases not matched to a gene: 4. CDR3 residues: CSALTGNNQPQHF. In nucleotides, the CDR3 is TGCAGTGCTCTGACAGGGAACAATCAGCCCCAGCATTTT.

The genes are TRBV7-2 and TRBJ2-7; tentative D call: TRBD2 (6 bases). The CDR3 loop spans 16 amino acids. In germline, CDR1 is SGHTA, CDR2 FQGNSA. The V gene lost 0 bases and the J gene lost 0 bases, with 12 bases spanning the gap. CDR3 in amino acids: CASSLAASASSYEQYF. The DNA of the CDR3 is TGTGCCAGCAGCTTAGCGGCTAGCGCTAGCTCCTACGAGCAGTACTTC.

The table lists this clonotype with a few counts. This chain connects TRBV3-1 to TRBJ2-3; 9 bases map to TRBD2. The germline CDR1 and CDR2 sequences are LGHDT and YNNKEL (reference sequence). V was pared by 8 bases and J by 3 bases, with 12 bases of the junction left unmatched. The CDR3 is 16 amino acids. The CDR3 DNA sequence: TGTGCCAGCTCCCCGCGGCGGGGGGGGTGGACAGATACGCAGTATTTT. Translation: CASSPRRGGWTDTQYF.

The chain combines TRBV27 with TRBJ2-3; D is ambiguous. The CDR3 covers 16 residues. Germline V gene data show CDR1 as MNHEY and CDR2 as SMNVEV (reference sequence). V was cut by 6 bases and J by 2 bases, with 18 bases left in between. CDR3 amino acids: CASRPSGVRNTDTQYF. Here the CDR3 DNA reads TGTGCCAGCAGACCCTCTGGGGTTAGGAACACAGATACGCAGTATTTT.

The V call is TRBV3-1, the J call TRBJ2-7; 10 bases are a match to TRBD1. The V gene end was trimmed by 4 bases and the J gene end by 4 bases; junction bases not matched to a gene: 7. The germline CDR1 and CDR2 sequences are LGHDT and YNNKEL (reference sequence). This CDR3 contains 15 residues. CDR3 in amino acids: CASSLLGTGEYEQYF. The CDR3 DNA follows: TGTGCCAGCAGCCTGCTCGGGACAGGGGAGTACGAGCAGTACTTC.

The CDR3 loop is CASSPTDSSGGLANSYEQYF. The CDR3 DNA sequence: TGTGCCAGCTCACCTACCGACTCGTCCGGGGGACTAGCGAACTCCTACGAGCAGTACTTC. The rearrangement joins TRBV18 to TRBJ2-7, with TRBD2 identical over 10 bases. CDR1 and CDR2 (germline): KGHSH, LQKENI. With V trimmed by 3 bases and J by 0 bases, 17 bases remained unmatched. There are 20 residues in the CDR3.

This chain joins TRBV5-6 and TRBJ2-6, with D unclear. CDR3 length: 18 residues. Germline V lookup: CDR1 SGHDT, CDR2 YYEEEE. Trimming took 0 bases from V and 0 from J, leaving 13 bases between them. The CDR3 is CASSLVGVPNSGANVLTF. DNA of the CDR3: TGTGCCAGCAGCTTGGTTGGGGTACCCAACTCTGGGGCCAACGTCCTGACTTTC.

The V call is TRBV6-2 or TRBV6-3, the J call TRBJ2-5, with TRBD2 matching over 11 bases. This CDR3 contains 21 residues. Trimming at V came to 7 bases and at J to 3 bases, leaving 25 bases not matched to a gene. From germline, CDR1 is MNHEY and CDR2 SVGEGT. The CDR3 nucleotides are TGTGCCAGCACCCTTAGAGGGGGACAGTGGGGGACTAGCGGTACCGAAGAGACCCAGTACTTC. Residues: CASTLRGGQWGTSGTEETQYF.

This clonotype was seen ten or more times. This CDR3 is CSANTGSSSGANVLTF. The CDR3 nucleotides are TGCAGTGCTAATACAGGGAGTTCCTCTGGGGCCAACGTCCTGACTTTC. This chain links TRBV20-1 with TRBJ2-6; perhaps TRBD1 as D (6 bases). V dropped 4 bases and J dropped 0 bases, with 13 bases sitting between them. There are 16 residues in the CDR3. Germline CDR1 DFQATT, CDR2 SNEGSKA (reference sequence).

This clonotype has at least ten counts. The chain links TRBV5-5 to TRBJ2-7, with D possibly being TRBD1 (6 bases). The CDR3 extends over 13 amino acids. The germline CDR1 and CDR2 sequences are SGHKS and YYEKEE (reference sequence). Trimming removed 9 bases at V and 3 bases at J, with 16 bases between. The chain's CDR3 is CATSRTDLYEQYF. The CDR3 nucleotides read TGTGCCACATCTCGGACAGACCTCTACGAGCAGTACTTC.